This T cell receptor (beta chain) comes out of a study of CD8+ T cells in alopecia areata (dated by TCRdb to 2017 to 2018). Notes on the research overall: The treated patients, all with moderate-to-severe alopecia areata, were enrolled in an open-label pilot trial of oral tofacitinib given at 5 to 10 mg twice daily. Tofacitinib was administered for 6 to 18 months, and 6 months of follow-up off drug were then conducted to assess delayed response and recurrence. High-throughput TCRbeta sequencing was used to examine T cell clonal expansion in alopecia areata in both the C3H/HeJ mouse model and human patients. On the human side, TCRbeta sequencing was run on scalp tissue and on sorted CD4+ and CD8+ peripheral blood T cells from healthy controls and from alopecia areata patients with either patchy or totalis/universalis disease. Biopsies were taken from tofacitinib-treated patients at baseline and at 4 and 24 weeks of treatment, and a later scalp biopsy was taken in several of the tofacitinib-treated patients. Scalp clonality was compared across normal scalp (n=4), patchy alopecia areata scalp (n=8), and alopecia totalis/universalis scalp (n=8). RNA was extracted with the PAXgene miRNA kit for fixed scalp, the miRNeasy kit for PBMCs, and the RNeasy kit for mouse skin. TCRbeta CDR3 regions were amplified by immunoSEQ multiplex PCR with 35 Vbeta forward and 13 Jbeta reverse primers.

Comments on this clone: Its antigen target is currently unknown. No base quality information exists; no much larger clone differs at one position.

Taken with the paper, the label for time point translates to: baseline before oral tofacitinib. Lesional scalp punch biopsies and peripheral blood were obtained from alopecia areata patients. After PBMCs were isolated by density centrifugation and stained for CD3, CD4 and CD8, a FACSAria was used to sort CD4+ and CD8+ T cells. The full study reports these points: Higher clonality and more expanded CD8+ clones were observed in lesional scalp than in normal scalp, particularly in alopecia totalis/universalis, a finding suggestive of antigenic drive. TCR sequences shared between patients were less clear than in mice, possibly partly because of HLA diversity in the patient population. Unlike mouse skin, where gammadelta T cells dominate, normal human skin contains resident alphabeta T cells that get sequenced too, which complicates analysis of the scalp TCR repertoire.

Receptors were amplified or captured by the immunoSEQ multiplex PCR assay. To provide template for TCR sequencing, every sample had RNA extracted and reverse transcribed into cDNA. First-strand cDNA was synthesized with SuperScript III using a 2:1 mix of oligo-dT and random hexamers. A synthetic immune receptor repertoire was used to gauge amplification bias, and whatever bias remained was removed computationally. As for the original processing: After raw reads were preprocessed to remove errors, the CDR3 was defined following IMGT conventions as running from the conserved cysteine to phenylalanine. Clonality was computed by normalizing Shannon entropy by log2 of the number of productive unique TCRs and subtracting the result from 1. Whether each scalp clone was CD4 or CD8 was inferred by checking scalp TCRbeta sequences against the CD4 and CD8 repertoires from sorted blood. TCRdb mirrors the immuneACCESS table, restricted to in-frame sequences. Some clones are absent from its copies; in checked studies, under half trace to an unresolved V gene, and the reason for the others is unknown. V and J calls and clone size are copied from that table; D and trimming were computed from the DNA. The sample profile shows some 130,000 clones; about 46% of them were found once. Roughly 20% of the sample belongs to the ten largest clones.

The germline V gene encodes CDR1 GTSNPN and CDR2 SVGIG (reference sequence). Including the terminal cysteine and phenylalanine, the CDR3 comprises 12 residues. Only the CDR3 region is kept as DNA, spanning 36 bases read in frame from base 1. Between the V and J ends, shortened by 2 bases and 8 bases respectively, the junction contains 12 bases. The clonotype originates from a human donor with alopecia areata. This chain is built from TRBV30 and TRBJ1-2, with the D gene not clear enough to name. The material was CD8+ T cells sorted from blood, obtained at week 0. The base sequence is TGTGCCTGGAGTCCAACATCGGAAGGCTACACCTTC. Translation gives CAWSPTSEGYTF.